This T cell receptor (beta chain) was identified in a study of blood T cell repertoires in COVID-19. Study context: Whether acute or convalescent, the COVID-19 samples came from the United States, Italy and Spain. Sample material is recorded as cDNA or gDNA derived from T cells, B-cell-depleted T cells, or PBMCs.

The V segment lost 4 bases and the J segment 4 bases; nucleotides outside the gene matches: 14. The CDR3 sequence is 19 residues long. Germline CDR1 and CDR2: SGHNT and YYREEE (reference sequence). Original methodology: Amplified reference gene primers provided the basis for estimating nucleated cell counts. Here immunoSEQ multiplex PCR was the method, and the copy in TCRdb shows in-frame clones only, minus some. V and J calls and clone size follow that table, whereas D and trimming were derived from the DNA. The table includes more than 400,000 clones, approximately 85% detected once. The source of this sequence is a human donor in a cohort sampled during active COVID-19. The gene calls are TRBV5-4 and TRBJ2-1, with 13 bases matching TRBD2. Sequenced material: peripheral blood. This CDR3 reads CASSQTTGTSGIRYNEQFF. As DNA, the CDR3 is TGTGCCAGCAGCCAAACCACCGGGACTAGCGGGATCAGGTACAATGAGCAGTTCTTC. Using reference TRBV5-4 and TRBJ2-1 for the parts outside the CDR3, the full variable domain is ETGVTQSPTHLIKTRGQQVTLRCSSQSGHNTVSWYQQALGQGPQFIFQYYREEENGRGNFPPRFSGLQFPNYSSELNVNALELDDSALYLCASSQTTGTSGIRYNEQFFGPGTRLTVL.